These 10 T cell receptor beta chains share one sample of origin, sequenced in a study of patients and donors after allogeneic stem cell transplantation. TCRdb passed the RT-PCR reads through MiXCR, listing each CDR3 protein once. The sample contains about a million distinct CDR3 sequences, over 15% of which appear only once. Sequencing was performed on blood, either unsorted or a sorted T cell fraction (not recorded which). The origin of the receptors is a human donor who was either an allogeneic HSCT recipient or a stem cell or donor lymphocyte infusion donor (not recorded which). It is not recorded whose cells these are; they may come from a transplant donor.

The chain employs TRBV29-1 and TRBJ2-2; D remains unclear. This CDR3 comprises 13 residues. Germline assignment: CDR1 SQVTM and CDR2 ANQGSEA. V shed 5 bases and J shed 0 bases, with 7 bases lying between them. The CDR3 sequence is CSVHSTNTGELFF. CDR3 nucleotides: TGCAGCGTTCACAGTACGAACACCGGGGAGCTGTTTTTT.

This clonotype has only a few counts. The chain links TRBV5-6 to TRBJ2-1; 10 nucleotides align to TRBD1. CDR1 SGHDT and CDR2 YYEEEE come from the germline V gene. The CDR3 runs 16 residues. Unmatched junction bases numbered 11, after V lost 4 bases and J lost 7 bases. The CDR3 coding sequence is TGTGCCAGCAGCACCAGACCGGGACAGGGGTTGAATGAGCAGTTCTTC. This encodes CASSTRPGQGLNEQFF.

This clonotype came up a few times. The rearrangement links TRBV5-1 to TRBJ2-1; TRBD2 agrees at 8 bases. This CDR3 spans 17 amino acids. Germline V gene lookup returns CDR1 SGHRS and CDR2 YFSETQ. Germline trimming cut 4 bases from V and 0 bases from J; bases unmatched to any gene: 9. As DNA, the CDR3 is TGCGCCAGCAGCCGTCTGGGCGGGGGGAGCTCCTACAATGAGCAGTTCTTC. Translating it yields CASSRLGGGSSYNEQFF.

This clonotype was detected a few times. The chain uses TRBV27 and TRBJ2-7; D tentatively fits TRBD1 or TRBD2 (6 bases each). The CDR3 has 15 residues. Germline-derived CDR1 and CDR2 are MNHEY and SMNVEV (reference sequence). The V end was cut by 1 base, the J end by 0 bases, with 10 bases between. The CDR3 DNA follows: TGTGCCAGCAGTTTATTCCCGGGGGCCTCCTACGAGCAGTACTTC. This encodes CASSLFPGASYEQYF.

The rearrangement joins TRBV12-3 or TRBV12-4 to TRBJ1-3; TRBD1 might be the D (5 bases). V was cut by 2 bases and J by 0 bases, with 11 bases left in between. The length of the CDR3 is 16 residues. DNA for the CDR3: TGTGCCAGCAGTTTATCACGGGGGATCTCTGGAAACACCATATATTTT. Translation gives CASSLSRGISGNTIYF.

This clonotype has more than one count but fewer than ten. The genes are TRBV6-1 and TRBJ2-5; TRBD2 aligns across 9 bases. V was pared by 11 bases and J by 4 bases, with 11 bases of the junction left unmatched. The CDR3 has 14 residues. Germline lookup yields CDR1 MNHNS and CDR2 SASEGT. The DNA for the CDR3 is TGTGCCGCCTCAAGCGGGAGGAGTGGAGAGACCCAGTACTTC. Translating gives CAASSGRSGETQYF.

Only a few counts were recorded for this clonotype. The rearrangement joins TRBV12-3 or TRBV12-4 to TRBJ1-2, with 7 bases identical to TRBD1. The CDR3 contains 15 residues. The ends lost 1 base at V and 4 bases at J; junction bases unmatched: 6. The CDR3 region is CASSLGRGQLYGYTF. DNA of the CDR3: TGTGCCAGCAGTTTAGGGAGGGGACAGCTCTATGGCTACACCTTC.

The V and J genes are TRBV5-1 and TRBJ1-2; TRBD1 aligns across 10 bases. This CDR3 is 15 amino acids long. V lost 4 bases to trimming and J lost 7 bases; unmatched junction nucleotides: 10. The germline CDR1 and CDR2 sequences are SGHRS and YFSETQ. CDR3 residues: CASSAPGTGALGYTF. In DNA form, the CDR3 reads TGCGCCAGCAGCGCCCCCGGGACAGGGGCACTTGGCTACACCTTC.

The J gene is TRBJ2-3, the V gene TRBV10-3, with TRBD1 as a possible D gene (6 bases). Looked up from germline, CDR1 is ENHRY and CDR2 is SYGVKD. The CDR3 consists of 16 residues. Trimming shortened V by 9 bases and J by 2 bases, and 21 bases separated the two germline ends. CDR3 amino acids: CAILPGHQFPTDTQYF. In nucleotides, the CDR3 is TGTGCCATATTACCGGGACACCAGTTCCCCACAGATACGCAGTATTTT.

This clonotype was observed a few times. This chain links TRBV25-1 with TRBJ1-1; 7 bases agree with TRBD1. J lost 2 bases, V lost 7 bases, and 4 bases had no gene match. CDR3 length: 13 amino acids. Germline V CDR1 and CDR2: MGHDK, SYGVNS. CDR3 DNA sequence: TGTGCCAGCACGACAGGGTTCAACACTGAAGCTTTCTTT. Translation: CASTTGFNTEAFF. Based on the CDR3 plus reference TRBV25-1 and TRBJ1-1, the full variable domain is EADIYQTPRYLVIGTGKKITLECSQTMGHDKMYWYQQDPGMELHLIHYSYGVNSTEKGDLSSESTVSRIRTEHFPLTLESARPSHTSQYLCASTTGFNTEAFFGQGTRLTVV.